Sequencing of this T cell receptor (beta chain) was carried out in a study of blood T cell repertoires in COVID-19. Turning to the study itself: In each case, the material was cDNA or gDNA derived from T cells, B-cell-depleted T cells, or PBMCs.

The repertoire was sequenced with immunoSEQ multiplex PCR; TCRdb's copy has only in-frame clones and lacks some. Of 250,000 to 350,000 clones listed, about nine tenths were seen once; the top ten hold around 10%. CDR1 and CDR2 from the germline V gene are WSHSY and SAAADI. The J segment lost 2 bases and the V segment lost 3 bases, leaving 6 bases of the junction unmatched. The CDR3 contains 15 residues. Specimen: peripheral blood. The chain combines TRBV10-2 with TRBJ2-7, with 8 bases matching TRBD1. This TCR was recovered from a woman in her 30s with COVID-19, enrolled during active disease. CDR3 in DNA: TGCGCCAGCAGTGACCTTTTACAGGGGGCCTACGAGCAGTACTTC. Its protein product is CASSDLLQGAYEQYF.